The 8 T cell receptor beta chains in this list originate from one sample, sequenced in a study of ipilimumab plus nivolumab after autologous stem cell transplantation (dated by TCRdb to 2020 to 2023). To prepare the library, the immunoSEQ multiplex PCR assay was applied. TCRdb took over this immuneACCESS table, retaining in-frame rearrangements with V and J assigned. Such tables are incomplete; in checked studies, under half of the missing clones stem from an unresolved V gene, and the remainder is unexplained. This sample is represented by 77,000 or so clones; 83% of them were singletons. The ten largest account for roughly 2% of the sample. The specimen was PBMCs, collected in a trial of ipilimumab plus nivolumab as post-transplant consolidation. Source of these receptors: a male donor with diffuse large B-cell lymphoma.

The rearrangement links TRBV6-5 to TRBJ2-2; no definite D call. CDR3 length: 15 amino acids. Trimming removed 0 bases from V and 0 bases from J, with 5 bases in between. Germline assignment: CDR1 MNHEY and CDR2 SVGAGI. CDR3 in amino acids: CASSYSYSNTGELFF. The CDR3 DNA reads TGTGCCAGCAGTTACTCGTATTCGAACACCGGGGAGCTGTTTTTT.

This chain joins TRBV14 and TRBJ2-2, with D perhaps given as TRBD1 or TRBD2 (5 bases each). The CDR3 contains 15 residues. Germline CDR1 SGHDN, CDR2 FVKESK. Trimming took off 2 bases at V and 6 bases at J, with 13 bases between the two ends. The CDR3 here is CASSQQVGGSGELFF. In DNA, the CDR3 is TGTGCCAGCAGCCAACAGGTTGGGGGTTCCGGGGAGCTGTTTTTT.

Only one count was recorded for this clone. The sample contains more than one DNA sequence encoding this CDR3. The CDR3 DNA follows: TGTGCCAGCAGCCTGGGTGATGAGGCTTTCTTT. It yields the protein CASSLGDEAFF. The chain couples TRBV5-6 to TRBJ1-1; D is undetermined. With 4 bases removed from V and 11 bases from J, the gap between germline ends came to 12 bases. CDR3 length: 11 amino acids. Germline V gene data show CDR1 as SGHDT and CDR2 as YYEEEE.

In its sample, this clone was seen a few times. The chain is built from TRBV7-8 and TRBJ1-6; D call uncertain. The CDR3 has 13 residues. CDR1 is SGHVS and CDR2 is FQNEAQ in the germline V gene. Trimming left V 0 bases short and J 10 bases short, with 7 bases between. The CDR3 region has the DNA TGTGCCAGCAGCTTAGCGCAGGACTCACCCCTCCACTTT. This gives the protein CASSLAQDSPLHF.

The chain joins TRBV7-9 to TRBJ2-5, with 8 bases fitting TRBD1. After removal of 1 base from V and 2 bases from J, the junction contained 3 bases not matched to a gene. The CDR3 extends over 15 amino acids. CDR1 SEHNR and CDR2 FQNEAQ come from the germline V gene (reference sequence). The CDR3 spells CASSLGTGYQETQYF. CDR3 coding DNA: TGTGCCAGCAGCTTAGGGACAGGGTATCAAGAGACCCAGTACTTC.

V is TRBV6-4 and J is TRBJ2-1, with TRBD2 matching over 12 bases. Germline loops: CDR1 MRHNA, CDR2 SNTAGT. The V gene end was trimmed by 6 bases and the J gene end by 11 bases; junction bases not matched to a gene: 14. The length of the CDR3 is 16 residues. The CDR3 nucleotides are TGTGCCAGCAGACCCGATCCCGCTAGCGGGGGGGGAAAGCAGTTCTTC. This encodes CASRPDPASGGGKQFF.

V gene TRBV5-4 combines with J gene TRBJ2-3; D may be TRBD2 (7 bases). V lost 6 bases and J 5 bases, leaving 25 bases between the germline ends. Germline lookup yields CDR1 SGHNT and CDR2 YYREEE (reference sequence). CDR3 length: 17 amino acids. CDR3 bases: TGTGCCAGCACCCTGTTGGGGGGGGGCCGCGGAGGAGATACGCAGTATTTT. Translation: CASTLLGGGRGGDTQYF.

V gene TRBV6-1 combines with J gene TRBJ2-3; 8 bases fit TRBD1. The CDR3 is made up of 15 amino acids. Germline lookup yields CDR1 MNHNS and CDR2 SASEGT. The J segment lost 4 bases and the V segment lost 6 bases, leaving 9 bases of the junction unmatched. Written as DNA, the CDR3 is TGTGCCAGCAGGGTGGACAGGGTTGTGTCAGATACGCAGTATTTT. Protein sequence: CASRVDRVVSDTQYF.